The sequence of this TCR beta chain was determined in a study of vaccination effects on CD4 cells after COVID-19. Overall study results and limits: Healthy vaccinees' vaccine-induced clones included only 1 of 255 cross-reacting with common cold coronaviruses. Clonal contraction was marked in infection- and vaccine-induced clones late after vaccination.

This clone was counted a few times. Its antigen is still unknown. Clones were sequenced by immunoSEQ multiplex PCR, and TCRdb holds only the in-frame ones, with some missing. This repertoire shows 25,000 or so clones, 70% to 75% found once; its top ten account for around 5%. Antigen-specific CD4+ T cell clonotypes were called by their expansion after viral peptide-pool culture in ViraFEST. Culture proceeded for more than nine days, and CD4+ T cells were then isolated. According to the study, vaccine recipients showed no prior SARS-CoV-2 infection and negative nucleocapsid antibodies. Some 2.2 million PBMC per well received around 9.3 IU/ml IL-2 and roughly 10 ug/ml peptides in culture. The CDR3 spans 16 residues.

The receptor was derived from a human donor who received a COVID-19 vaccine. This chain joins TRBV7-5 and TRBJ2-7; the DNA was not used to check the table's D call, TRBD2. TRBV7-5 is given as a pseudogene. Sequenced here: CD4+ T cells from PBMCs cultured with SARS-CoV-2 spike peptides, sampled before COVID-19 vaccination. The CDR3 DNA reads TGTGTCAGAAGCTTAATGGGTCTAGCGGTCTCCTACGAGCAGTACTTC. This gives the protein CVRSLMGLAVSYEQYF.